The rows below give T cell receptor beta chains drawn from one sample of a study of response to subunit inactivated influenza vaccine. Each CDR3 protein is one row after TCRdb ran MiXCR on the RT-PCR reads. The data contain approximately 480,000 distinct CDR3 sequences, 10% to 11% of them singletons. Specimen: PBMCs from blood, collected 40 to 50 days after vaccination. These receptors were collected from a man over 45 who received an inactivated influenza vaccine. CDR3s include the opening cysteine and the closing phenylalanine or tryptophan. The D gene is left open where the match is weak. Clone size is shown for a subset of rows, as once, few, many or a class of expanded clone.

V: TRBV11-3; D: TRBD1; J: TRBJ2-1; size: few; CDR3: CASSGTGNEQFF; DNA: TGTGCCAGCAGCGGGACAGGAAATGAGCAGTTCTTC
V: TRBV21-1; D: -; J: TRBJ2-1; size: -; CDR3: CARPSEFF; DNA: TGTGCCCGGCCTAGCGAGTTCTTC
V: TRBV4-3; D: -; J: TRBJ2-7; size: few; CDR3: CARILFPGQYF; DNA: TGCGCCAGGATCCTCTTCCCTGGGCAGTACTTC
V: TRBV12-3/TRBV12-4; D: -; J: TRBJ1-1; size: many; CDR3: CASSLGGRRTEAFF; DNA: TGTGCCAGCAGTTTAGGGGGGAGAAGAACTGAAGCTTTCTTT
V: TRBV28; D: TRBD2; J: TRBJ2-1; size: few; CDR3: CASSKGLAGGNEQFF; DNA: TGTGCCAGCAGTAAAGGACTAGCGGGGGGTAATGAGCAGTTCTTC
V: TRBV20-1; D: TRBD2; J: TRBJ2-2; size: few; CDR3: CSARLAGENTGELFF; DNA: TGCAGTGCCCGACTAGCGGGAGAGAACACCGGGGAGCTGTTTTTT
V: TRBV24-1; D: TRBD2; J: TRBJ2-3; size: few; CDR3: CATSDLAGGPDTQYF; DNA: TGTGCCACCAGTGATTTAGCGGGAGGTCCAGATACGCAGTATTTT
V: TRBV6-6; D: -; J: TRBJ2-7; size: few; CDR3: CASLGTYEQYF; DNA: TGTGCCAGCCTCGGTACCTACGAGCAGTACTTC
V: TRBV20-1; D: TRBD2; J: TRBJ2-3; size: -; CDR3: CSALGTSGRADTQYF; DNA: TGCAGTGCATTGGGGACTAGCGGGAGGGCAGATACGCAGTATTTT
V: TRBV28; D: -; J: TRBJ2-1; size: few; CDR3: CASSTPQWSSYNEQFF; DNA: TGTGCCAGCAGTACCCCTCAGTGGAGCTCCTACAATGAGCAGTTCTTC
V: TRBV12-3/TRBV12-4; D: -; J: TRBJ1-2; size: few; CDR3: CASSPGIGYTF; DNA: TGTGCCAGCAGCCCAGGGATAGGCTACACCTTC
V: TRBV7-8; D: TRBD2; J: TRBJ2-1; size: many; CDR3: CASSLAGLAEISYNEQFF; DNA: TGTGCCAGCAGCTTAGCAGGACTAGCGGAGATCTCCTACAATGAGCAGTTCTTC
V: TRBV3-1; D: -; J: TRBJ2-6; size: -; CDR3: CASTSVGGASGANVLTF; DNA: TGTGCCAGCACCTCGGTTGGGGGCGCTTCTGGGGCCAACGTCCTGACTTTC
V: TRBV10-3; D: -; J: TRBJ2-5; size: few; CDR3: CANSGTEEETQYF; DNA: TGTGCCAACAGCGGTACAGAGGAAGAGACCCAGTACTTC
V: TRBV28; D: TRBD2; J: TRBJ2-7; size: -; CDR3: CASSPLGGAPWYF; DNA: TGTGCCAGCAGTCCCCTCGGGGGGGCCCCCTGGTACTTC
V: TRBV12-3/TRBV12-4; D: -; J: TRBJ2-3; size: many; CDR3: CASSRTTDTQYF; DNA: TGTGCCAGCTCTCGGACCACAGATACGCAGTATTTT
V: TRBV7-8; D: -; J: TRBJ2-5; size: -; CDR3: CASSLSDYTRGETQYF; DNA: TGTGCCAGCAGCTTATCGGACTACACAAGGGGTGAGACCCAGTACTTC
V: TRBV5-1; D: -; J: TRBJ2-7; size: few; CDR3: CASSISGASSYEQYF; DNA: TGCGCCAGCAGCATCTCAGGGGCCTCCTCCTACGAGCAGTACTTC
V: TRBV14; D: -; J: TRBJ2-2; size: many; CDR3: CASSLRWGELFF; DNA: TGTGCCAGCAGCCTACGCTGGGGGGAGCTGTTTTTT
V: TRBV29-1; D: -; J: TRBJ1-6; size: many; CDR3: CSVSDGAYNSPLHF; DNA: TGCAGCGTCTCGGACGGGGCCTATAATTCACCCCTCCACTTT
V: TRBV12-3/TRBV12-4; D: -; J: TRBJ2-5; size: -; CDR3: CASHSDPGTQYF; DNA: TGTGCCAGTCATAGCGATCCGGGGACCCAGTACTTC
V: TRBV7-9; D: TRBD1; J: TRBJ2-1; size: few; CDR3: CASSSLDREDNEQFF; DNA: TGTGCCAGCAGCTCGCTGGACAGGGAGGACAATGAGCAGTTCTTC
V: TRBV10-2; D: TRBD1; J: TRBJ2-1; size: many; CDR3: CASSEPGGYNEQFF; DNA: TGCGCCAGCAGTGAGCCAGGGGGCTACAATGAGCAGTTCTTC
V: TRBV3-1; D: TRBD2; J: TRBJ2-5; size: -; CDR3: CASSQVQRGIGTQYF; DNA: TGTGCCAGCAGCCAAGTGCAGCGGGGGATCGGGACCCAGTACTTC
V: TRBV12-3/TRBV12-4; D: -; J: TRBJ1-1; size: -; CDR3: CASSFGAAGTEAFF; DNA: TGTGCCAGCAGTTTCGGGGCCGCGGGGACTGAAGCTTTCTTT
V: TRBV20-1; D: TRBD1; J: TRBJ1-1; size: -; CDR3: CSAGTGFWDTEAFF; DNA: TGCAGTGCTGGGACAGGGTTTTGGGACACTGAAGCTTTCTTT
V: TRBV6-5; D: TRBD1; J: TRBJ1-2; size: -; CDR3: CASRGQGPYGYTF; DNA: TGTGCCAGCAGGGGACAGGGACCCTATGGCTACACCTTC
V: TRBV7-2; D: TRBD2; J: TRBJ2-5; size: many; CDR3: CASSLLAGAQETQYF; DNA: TGTGCCAGCAGCTTATTAGCGGGGGCTCAAGAGACCCAGTACTTC
V: TRBV7-2; D: TRBD2; J: TRBJ2-3; size: few; CDR3: CASTMGLAGLLRTQYF; DNA: TGTGCCAGCACCATGGGACTAGCGGGCCTATTACGTACGCAGTATTTT
V: TRBV5-1; D: TRBD1; J: TRBJ2-2; size: few; CDR3: CASSWRQGNTGELFF; DNA: TGCGCCAGCAGCTGGAGACAGGGGAACACCGGGGAGCTGTTTTTT
V: TRBV7-3; D: -; J: TRBJ1-2; size: few; CDR3: CASSMTGGPNGYTF; DNA: TGTGCCAGCAGCATGACGGGGGGCCCAAATGGCTACACCTTC
V: TRBV24-1; D: -; J: TRBJ2-3; size: -; CDR3: CATSELESHDTQYF; DNA: TGTGCCACCAGCGAACTAGAGTCCCACGATACGCAGTATTTT
V: TRBV9; D: -; J: TRBJ1-4; size: many; CDR3: CASSATGTANEKLFF; DNA: TGTGCCAGCAGCGCAACCGGGACGGCTAATGAAAAACTGTTTTTT
V: TRBV4-1; D: TRBD2; J: TRBJ2-1; size: few; CDR3: CASSHGLAGGSSYNEQFF; DNA: TGCGCCAGCAGCCACGGACTAGCGGGGGGGAGCTCCTACAATGAGCAGTTCTTC
V: TRBV6-1; D: TRBD1; J: TRBJ2-3; size: few; CDR3: CASTGTGSTDTQYF; DNA: TGTGCCAGCACCGGGACAGGGTCCACAGATACGCAGTATTTT
V: TRBV9; D: TRBD2; J: TRBJ2-3; size: many; CDR3: CASSVDGGGATDTQYF; DNA: TGTGCCAGCAGCGTAGATGGCGGGGGGGCCACAGATACGCAGTATTTT
V: TRBV7-9; D: TRBD1; J: TRBJ2-1; size: few; CDR3: CASLGGTGSYNEQFF; DNA: TGTGCCAGCCTTGGGGGGACAGGGTCCTACAATGAGCAGTTCTTC
V: TRBV20-1; D: TRBD2; J: TRBJ2-5; size: many; CDR3: CSARDGASGTLSGETQYF; DNA: TGCAGTGCTAGAGATGGGGCTAGCGGGACTCTTTCGGGGGAGACCCAGTACTTC
V: TRBV7-6; D: -; J: TRBJ2-7; size: many; CDR3: CASSLETGTVAYEQYF; DNA: TGTGCCAGCAGCTTGGAAACCGGGACGGTCGCCTACGAGCAGTACTTC
V: TRBV24-1; D: TRBD1; J: TRBJ2-5; size: -; CDR3: CATKGQNQETQYF; DNA: TGTGCCACCAAGGGACAGAACCAAGAGACCCAGTACTTC
V: TRBV4-3; D: -; J: TRBJ2-7; size: many; CDR3: CASSPGRGLYEQYF; DNA: TGCGCCAGCAGCCCGGGCCGGGGACTGTACGAGCAGTACTTC
V: TRBV9; D: TRBD2; J: TRBJ2-3; size: few; CDR3: CASSATQRGEDTQYF; DNA: TGTGCCAGCAGCGCCACACAGCGGGGGGAAGATACGCAGTATTTT
V: TRBV7-8; D: -; J: TRBJ2-5; size: -; CDR3: CASSATGLETQYF; DNA: TGTGCCAGCAGCGCCACTGGGTTGGAGACCCAGTACTTC
V: TRBV6-5; D: TRBD1; J: TRBJ2-5; size: -; CDR3: CASSYADRAQTQYF; DNA: TGTGCCAGCAGTTACGCGGACAGGGCTCAGACCCAGTACTTC
V: TRBV24-1; D: TRBD1; J: TRBJ2-2; size: many; CDR3: CATSDPGQGATGELFF; DNA: TGTGCCACCAGTGATCCAGGACAGGGGGCGACCGGGGAGCTGTTTTTT
V: TRBV6-5; D: TRBD1; J: TRBJ1-4; size: many; CDR3: CASSYSRGQGNEKLFF; DNA: TGTGCCAGCAGTTACTCGAGGGGACAGGGGAATGAAAAACTGTTTTTT
V: TRBV11-2; D: TRBD1; J: TRBJ2-3; size: -; CDR3: CASSFRGTGGPTFF; DNA: TGTGCCAGCAGCTTTCGCGGTACAGGGGGTCCAACTTTTTTT
V: TRBV19; D: -; J: TRBJ1-1; size: -; CDR3: CASSKTGMNTEAFF; DNA: TGTGCCAGTAGTAAAACAGGCATGAACACTGAAGCTTTCTTT
V: TRBV24-1; D: -; J: TRBJ2-5; size: few; CDR3: CATSRGAGMAQYF; DNA: TGTGCCACCAGTCGGGGGGCTGGAATGGCCCAGTACTTC
V: TRBV7-9; D: TRBD1; J: TRBJ2-5; size: -; CDR3: CASSTGVQTQYF; DNA: TGTGCCAGCAGTACAGGGGTACAGACCCAGTACTTC
V: TRBV2; D: -; J: TRBJ2-7; size: few; CDR3: CASRRSSYEQYF; DNA: TGTGCCAGCAGAAGGAGCTCCTACGAGCAGTACTTC
V: TRBV5-1; D: TRBD1; J: TRBJ1-5; size: few; CDR3: CASSPLGQGIQPQHF; DNA: TGCGCCAGCAGCCCGCTGGGACAGGGAATCCAGCCCCAGCATTTT